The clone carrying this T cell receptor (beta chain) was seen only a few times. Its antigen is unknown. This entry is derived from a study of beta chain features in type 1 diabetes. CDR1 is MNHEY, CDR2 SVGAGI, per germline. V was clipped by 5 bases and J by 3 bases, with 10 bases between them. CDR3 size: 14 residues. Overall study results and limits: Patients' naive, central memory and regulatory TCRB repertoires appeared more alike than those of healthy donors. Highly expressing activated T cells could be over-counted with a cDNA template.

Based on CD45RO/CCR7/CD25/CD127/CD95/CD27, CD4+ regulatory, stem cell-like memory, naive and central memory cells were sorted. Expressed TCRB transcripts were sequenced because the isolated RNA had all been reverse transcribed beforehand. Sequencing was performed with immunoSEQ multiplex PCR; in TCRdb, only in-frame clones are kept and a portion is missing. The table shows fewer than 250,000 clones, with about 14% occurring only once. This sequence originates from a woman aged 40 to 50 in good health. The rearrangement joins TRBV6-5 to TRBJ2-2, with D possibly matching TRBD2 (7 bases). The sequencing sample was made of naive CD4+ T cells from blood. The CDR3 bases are TGTGCCAGCAGTCGGGGGGCCTACACCGGGGAGCTGTTTTTT. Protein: CASSRGAYTGELFF.